The 14 T cell receptor beta chains below all came from one sample that was sequenced in a study of neurological immune-mediated disorders. TCRdb analysed the 5' RACE reads with MiXCR anew, one entry per CDR3 protein. The table records about 77,000 distinct CDR3 sequences, roughly 10% of them present only once. The sequenced sample was PBMCs. Every receptor here comes from a man between 45 and 60 years old in good health.

A word on this clonotype: One end of the junction fails to match germline, which may point to a read error. The J gene is TRBJ1-1, the V gene TRBV5-1; 8 bases align to TRBD1. CDR1 is SGHRS and CDR2 is YFSETQ in the germline V gene. The CDR3 covers 15 residues. CDR3 DNA: TGCGCCAGAAGCTTGGATCGGGACAGGTGGAGTGAAGCTTTCTTT. Translated: CARSLDRDRWSEAFF.

This clonotype occurred many times. V usage is TRBV5-1 and J usage is TRBJ2-1; 8 nucleotides match TRBD2. V gave up 0 bases and J gave up 6 bases; unmatched junction bases: 5. Germline CDR1 SGHRS, CDR2 YFSETQ. This CDR3 is built from 15 residues. The CDR3 DNA reads TGCGCCAGCAGCTTGGCAACGGGGGGGGGCAATGAGCAGTTCTTC. Its protein product is CASSLATGGGNEQFF.

This clonotype was detected ten times or more. The chain uses TRBV3-1 and TRBJ2-3; D could derive from TRBD1 or TRBD2 (5 bases each). Trimming removed 4 bases at V and 4 bases at J, with 15 bases between. Germline CDR1 and CDR2: LGHDT and YNNKEL (reference sequence). There are 15 residues in the CDR3. The CDR3: CASSPPSRGADTQYF. The CDR3 coding sequence is TGTGCCAGCAGCCCTCCCAGCCGGGGCGCAGATACGCAGTATTTT.

This clonotype was seen at least ten times. The V gene is TRBV12-3 or TRBV12-4, the J gene TRBJ1-2; D gene ambiguous. The germline V and J ends were trimmed by 5 bases and 6 bases, with 13 bases remaining between them. This CDR3 has 13 amino acids. The CDR3 is CASSARFRDGYTF. In DNA form, the CDR3 reads TGTGCCAGCAGTGCCCGTTTTAGGGATGGCTACACCTTC.

This clonotype has at least ten counts. The CDR3 is CASSVRDTQETQYF. The CDR3, as DNA: TGTGCCAGCAGCGTCCGGGACACCCAAGAGACCCAGTACTTC. This chain connects TRBV5-6 to TRBJ2-5; D is possibly TRBD1 (6 bases). Germline CDR1 is SGHDT and CDR2 is YYEEEE. The CDR3 spans 14 residues. V was clipped by 4 bases and J by 1 base, with 11 bases between them.

This clonotype was seen many times. V is TRBV5-1 and J is TRBJ1-4, with 9 nucleotides matching TRBD1. There are 17 residues in the CDR3. CDR1 SGHRS and CDR2 YFSETQ come from the germline V gene. J gave up 8 bases and V 3 bases, and 14 bases lay outside the gene matches. In nucleotides, the CDR3 is TGCGCCAGCAGCTCCGGTAGGGAGACAGGGGGTGACGAAAAACTGTTTTTT. Protein product: CASSSGRETGGDEKLFF.

This clonotype was found many times. The chain employs TRBV20-1 and TRBJ1-2, with D perhaps matching TRBD1 (5 bases). Trimming removed 7 bases at V and 1 base at J, with 16 bases between. The germline CDR1 and CDR2 sequences are DFQATT and SNEGSKA (reference sequence). The CDR3 loop spans 14 amino acids. The CDR3 protein is CSGGGALGNYGYTF. CDR3 nucleotide sequence: TGCAGTGGCGGGGGAGCGCTTGGTAACTATGGCTACACCTTC.

The genes are TRBV29-1 and TRBJ2-5; TRBD2 might be the D (5 bases). This CDR3 region has 14 residues. Germline values: CDR1 SQVTM, CDR2 ANQGSEA. With 8 bases removed from V and 6 bases from J, the gap between germline ends came to 22 bases. This CDR3 is CSSHCERALQTQYF. CDR3 nucleotides: TGCAGCTCCCATTGCGAGAGGGCCCTGCAGACCCAGTACTTC.

In its sample, this clonotype was seen many times. This chain joins TRBV5-1 and TRBJ2-2, with a possible D match to TRBD2 (6 bases). From germline, CDR1 is SGHRS and CDR2 YFSETQ. The CDR3 totals 14 residues. The ends were cut back, 1 base at V and 5 bases at J, with 9 bases in the middle. CDR3 nucleotide sequence: TGCGCCAGCAGCTTGAATCGGGGGACCGGGGAGCTGTTTTTT. It specifies CASSLNRGTGELFF.

This clonotype was seen ten or more times. The chain couples TRBV29-1 to TRBJ2-5; the D gene is possibly TRBD1 (5 bases). The CDR3 covers 12 residues. Trimming took 5 bases from V and 2 from J, leaving 9 bases between them. Germline CDR1 SQVTM, CDR2 ANQGSEA. CDR3 bases: TGCAGCGTTAGGGGCAGTCAAGAGACCCAGTACTTC. It yields the protein CSVRGSQETQYF.

This clonotype appeared many times. The chain joins TRBV5-1 to TRBJ1-1; D is perhaps TRBD1 (6 bases). CDR3 size: 12 residues. Germline V CDR1 and CDR2: SGHRS, YFSETQ. Trimming took 6 bases from V and 4 from J, leaving 10 bases between them. The CDR3 sequence: CASNRGGTEAFF. CDR3 nucleotides: TGCGCCAGCAACCGAGGGGGCACTGAAGCTTTCTTT. Full variable domain (remainder filled in from reference TRBV5-1 and TRBJ1-1): KAGVTQTPRYLIKTRGQQVTLSCSPISGHRSVSWYQQTPGQGLQFLFEYFSETQRNKGNFPGRFSGRQFSNSRSEMNVSTLELGDSALYLCASNRGGTEAFFGQGTRLTVV.

This clonotype is judged medium-sized (0.01 to 0.1%). The rearrangement uses TRBV5-1 and TRBJ2-2, with 9 bases matching TRBD2. Germline-derived CDR1 and CDR2 are SGHRS and YFSETQ. V lost 1 base to trimming and J lost 4 bases; unmatched junction nucleotides: 11. This CDR3 region has 18 residues. The CDR3 region has the DNA TGCGCCAGCAGCTTGATAGCGGGGGCCCCTACTTCCACCGGGGAGCTGTTTTTT. Translated: CASSLIAGAPTSTGELFF.

This clonotype came up many times. The CDR3 spells CSAAFRSGANVLTF. The DNA for the CDR3 is TGCAGTGCTGCCTTCAGGTCTGGGGCCAACGTCCTGACTTTC. The gene calls are TRBV20-1 and TRBJ2-6; no definite D call. The V gene lost 5 bases and the J gene lost 1 base, with 9 bases spanning the gap. From germline, CDR1 is DFQATT and CDR2 SNEGSKA (reference sequence). This CDR3 spans 14 amino acids.

This clonotype was detected ten times or more. The chain has TRBV4-1 and TRBJ2-3, with 9 bases aligning to TRBD2. The V segment lost 4 bases and the J segment 1 base; nucleotides outside the gene matches: 12. The CDR3 totals 18 residues. CDR1 and CDR2 (germline): MGHRA, YSYEKL. The CDR3 region is CASSRSFASGTGTDTQYF. Here the CDR3 DNA reads TGCGCCAGCAGCCGTTCCTTCGCTAGCGGGACTGGCACAGATACGCAGTATTTT.